The 21 T cell receptor beta chains below were found in one sample sequenced in a study of blood T cells in healthy people across ages. It was with a sample-barcoded 5' primer and a J-beta primer mix that a second PCR of roughly 7 to 12 cycles was run. TCRdb re-analysed the 5' RACE reads in MiXCR, keeping a single row per CDR3 protein. Of around 1.5 million distinct CDR3 sequences listed, about 40% are singletons. Source material: blood. The receptors derive from a woman between 18 and 29 years old in good health.

The chain carries TRBV27 and TRBJ2-3; D remains unclear. The V gene lost 5 bases and the J gene lost 4 bases, with 16 bases spanning the gap. The CDR3 is made up of 15 amino acids. The V gene's germline CDR1 is MNHEY and CDR2 SMNVEV (reference sequence). The DNA of the CDR3 is TGTGCCAGCAGTCCGACTTGGGCCCAGGCAGATACGCAGTATTTT. Amino acid sequence: CASSPTWAQADTQYF.

This rearrangement joins TRBV2 to TRBJ2-3; D gene ambiguous. The CDR3 has 12 amino acids. V lost 7 bases to trimming and J lost 3 bases, with 8 bases between them. Germline CDR1 and CDR2: SNHLY and FYNNEI. CDR3 loop: CASNVLTDTQYF. CDR3 in DNA: TGTGCCAGCAACGTCCTGACAGATACGCAGTATTTT.

In this sample, this clonotype turned up a few times. This rearrangement joins TRBV28 to TRBJ1-6; the match to TRBD1 covers 7 bases. V shed 10 bases and J 10 bases; nucleotides not matched to a gene: 7. CDR3 size: 12 residues. Per the germline V gene, CDR1 is MDHEN and CDR2 is SYDVKM. CDR3 sequence (DNA): TGTGCCATCGATACAGGGGACTCACCCCTCCACTTT. It codes for CAIDTGDSPLHF.

This chain links TRBV4-1 with TRBJ2-1, with 8 bases lining up with TRBD2. The CDR3 runs 18 residues. V was pared by 2 bases and J by 0 bases, with 9 bases of the junction left unmatched. Germline assignment: CDR1 MGHRA and CDR2 YSYEKL. The CDR3 reads CASSQNIQLADSYNEQFF. In DNA form, the CDR3 reads TGCGCCAGCAGCCAAAATATCCAACTAGCGGACTCCTACAATGAGCAGTTCTTC.

This clonotype came up a few times. The chain couples TRBV7-9 to TRBJ2-5; the D is unclear. The CDR3 runs 14 residues. Germline CDR1 reads SEHNR; CDR2 reads FQNEAQ (reference sequence). Trimming removed 5 bases from V and 2 bases from J, with 12 bases in between. The CDR3 loop is CASSREALQETQYF. CDR3 in DNA: TGTGCCAGCAGCCGCGAGGCCCTACAAGAGACCCAGTACTTC.

V gene TRBV24-1 combines with J gene TRBJ2-3; D perhaps matches TRBD2 (7 bases). The CDR3 runs to 14 residues. V was shortened by 7 bases and J by 3 bases, with 13 bases between the two germline ends. The germline CDR1 and CDR2 sequences are KGHDR and SFDVKD. For the CDR3, the DNA is TGTGCCACCAGATCGGGGGGCCGTACAGATACGCAGTATTTT. Translation gives CATRSGGRTDTQYF.

This clonotype was detected a few times. This chain connects TRBV10-3 to TRBJ2-3, with 13 bases fitting TRBD2. The CDR3 runs to 15 residues. Germline CDR1 and CDR2: ENHRY and SYGVKD. Trimming cost V 10 bases and J 0 bases; bases outside gene matches: 4. The CDR3 protein is CATGLAGESTDTQYF. Here the CDR3 DNA reads TGTGCCACCGGACTAGCGGGGGAGAGCACAGATACGCAGTATTTT.

There are many counts of this clonotype. This sequence joins TRBV29-1 and TRBJ1-2, with TRBD1 matching over 9 bases. V lost 5 bases to trimming and J lost 3 bases; unmatched junction nucleotides: 7. Looked up from germline, CDR1 is SQVTM and CDR2 is ANQGSEA. The CDR3 spans 14 residues. The CDR3 DNA reads TGCAGCGTTCTTAAGACAGGGGGGGACTATGGCTACACCTTC. The encoded protein is CSVLKTGGDYGYTF.

The V and J genes are TRBV20-1 and TRBJ2-1, with D perhaps TRBD2 (5 bases). Germline assignment: CDR1 DFQATT and CDR2 SNEGSKA (reference sequence). With 4 bases removed from V and 0 bases from J, the gap between germline ends came to 16 bases. The CDR3 extends over 16 amino acids. In DNA form, the CDR3 reads TGCAGTGCTACCGTACTCGCGGGTCCCTCCTACAATGAGCAGTTCTTC. It codes for CSATVLAGPSYNEQFF.

The chain has TRBV20-1 and TRBJ2-1; 11 bases line up with TRBD2. Trimming removed 5 bases from V and 7 bases from J; junction bases left unmatched: 10. Germline assignment: CDR1 DFQATT and CDR2 SNEGSKA (reference sequence). This CDR3 region has 15 residues. CDR3 in amino acids: CSALSGRGVANEQFF. The CDR3 nucleotides are TGCAGTGCTCTTAGCGGGAGGGGGGTGGCGAATGAGCAGTTCTTC.

This clonotype has a handful of counts. The V call is TRBV2, the J call TRBJ2-4; 10 bases agree with TRBD1. The CDR3 loop spans 15 amino acids. V shed 11 bases, J shed 3 bases, and the junction held 10 bases outside the gene matches. Looked up from germline, CDR1 is SNHLY and CDR2 is FYNNEI. The CDR3 bases are TGTGCCGCTACGACAGGGGGCGTTGGCAAAAACATTCAGTACTTC. Translated: CAATTGGVGKNIQYF. The entire variable domain, with the rest obtained from reference TRBV2 and TRBJ2-4, is as follows: EPEVTQTPSHQVTQMGQEVILRCVPISNHLYFYWYRQILGQKVEFLVSFYNNEISEKSEIFDDQFSVERPDGSNFTLKIRSTKLEDSAMYFCAATTGGVGKNIQYFGAGTRLSVL.

This chain links TRBV28 with TRBJ1-4, with 8 bases fitting TRBD1. This CDR3 contains 14 residues. V shed 3 bases and J 8 bases; nucleotides not matched to a gene: 5. Germline V lookup: CDR1 MDHEN, CDR2 SYDVKM. CDR3 nucleotides: TGTGCCAGCAGTTTCAGGACAGGGTACGAAAAACTGTTTTTT. Its translation: CASSFRTGYEKLFF.

The V and J genes are TRBV6-1 and TRBJ2-1; 15 bases align to TRBD2. Trimming cost V 5 bases and J 2 bases; bases outside gene matches: 7. The CDR3 spans 18 residues. The germline CDR1 and CDR2 sequences are MNHNS and SASEGT. CDR3 amino acids: CASSHFRTSGGAYNEQFF. As DNA, the CDR3 is TGTGCCAGCAGTCATTTTAGGACTAGCGGGGGGGCCTACAATGAGCAGTTCTTC.

V gene TRBV4-1 combines with J gene TRBJ2-4; 10 positions match TRBD2. Germline V gene lookup returns CDR1 MGHRA and CDR2 YSYEKL. Trimming cost V 0 bases and J 0 bases; bases outside gene matches: 17. This CDR3 has 22 residues. The CDR3 spells CASSQEKGRVGAGGPAKNIQYF. The CDR3 DNA is TGCGCCAGCAGCCAAGAGAAAGGCAGGGTGGGAGCGGGGGGGCCAGCCAAAAACATTCAGTACTTC.

This clonotype showed up just a few times. The gene calls are TRBV27 and TRBJ2-5, with a tentative D call TRBD1 (6 bases). CDR1 MNHEY and CDR2 SMNVEV come from the germline V gene (reference sequence). Deletions cut 8 bases from V and 0 bases from J, with 7 bases between. The CDR3 has 12 residues. Here the CDR3 reads CASQGYQETQYF. In DNA form, the CDR3 reads TGTGCCAGCCAGGGGTACCAAGAGACCCAGTACTTC.

This clonotype was counted between two and nine times. This chain joins TRBV12-3 or TRBV12-4 and TRBJ1-2; D perhaps matches TRBD1 (5 bases). The V gene lost 3 bases and the J gene lost 6 bases, with 8 bases spanning the gap. This CDR3 spans 12 amino acids. CDR3 DNA: TGTGCCAGCAGTTTTAGACAGAATGGCTACACCTTC. This sequence encodes CASSFRQNGYTF.

This sequence joins TRBV20-1 and TRBJ2-3; D call uncertain. From germline, CDR1 is DFQATT and CDR2 SNEGSKA (reference sequence). V was clipped by 0 bases and J by 0 bases, with 10 bases between them. CDR3 length: 15 residues. CDR3 DNA sequence: TGCAGTGCTAGAGATACACCCCGCAGCACAGATACGCAGTATTTT. This sequence encodes CSARDTPRSTDTQYF.

The chain is built from TRBV28 and TRBJ2-5, with no clear D. Trimming left V 4 bases short and J 2 bases short, with 5 bases between. From germline, CDR1 is MDHEN and CDR2 SYDVKM. The CDR3 is 12 amino acids. The CDR3 loop is CASSWVQETQYF. The DNA for the CDR3 is TGTGCCAGCAGTTGGGTACAAGAGACCCAGTACTTC.

This clonotype showed up just a few times. This chain links TRBV11-2 with TRBJ2-1; D call uncertain. The J call may be faulty, since TRBJ2-7 better matches the DNA end. CDR3 length: 16 residues. Looked up from germline, CDR1 is SGHAT and CDR2 is FQNNGV. The CDR3 spells CASSLSLADSYNEQYF. Here the CDR3 DNA reads TGTGCCAGCAGCTTATCTTTAGCAGACTCCTACAATGAGCAGTACTTC.

The genes are TRBV12-3 or TRBV12-4 and TRBJ1-6; 8 positions agree with TRBD1. This CDR3 comprises 16 residues. J gave up 6 bases and V 6 bases, and 10 bases lay outside the gene matches. The DNA for the CDR3 is TGTGCCAGCAGACCACCCGGGACAGGTCTTAATTCACCCCTCCACTTT. Translation gives CASRPPGTGLNSPLHF.

The genes are TRBV29-1 and TRBJ2-5; the D gene could be TRBD1 or TRBD2 (5 bases each). Germline-derived CDR1 and CDR2 are SQVTM and ANQGSEA. With 4 bases removed from V and 11 bases from J, the gap between germline ends came to 14 bases. This CDR3 is built from 11 residues. CDR3 amino acids: CSVGYLGEQYF. CDR3 nucleotides: TGCAGCGTTGGGTATCTAGGGGAGCAGTACTTC.